Below, one TCR beta chain is given with its context. The antigen is undetermined. The source of the sample is a study of molecular identifiers for immune sequencing clone quantification. Study-wide results and caveats: Over 98% of effector molecules, yet under 1% of naive-cell molecules, were held by clones above 20 RNA copies.

The CDR3 totals 13 residues. V lost 7 bases, J lost 2 bases, and 11 bases lay in between. TCRdb fed the PCR reads into MiXCR, producing one record per CDR3 protein. The repertoire consists of about 510,000 distinct CDR3 sequences, with 25% occurring once and the leading ten covering 0.76%. Naive CD8 T cells were picked out by sorting for CD8+CD4-CCR7+CD45RA+. The sequence was obtained from a human donor in good health. Some libraries in this study had Jurkat cell RNA spiked in. Sequenced input: naive CD8+ T cells from blood, with Jurkat cell RNA spiked in. The subset is: FACS-sorted CD8+CD4-CCR7+CD45RA+ naive T cells. The gene calls are TRBV12-3 or TRBV12-4 and TRBJ1-2; D perhaps matches TRBD1 (5 bases). The DNA for the CDR3 is TGTGCCAGCACAGAGGGGATCAACTATGGCTACACCTTC. This sequence encodes CASTEGINYGYTF.